The next 5 T cell receptor beta chains were all read from a single sample in a study of blood T cell repertoires in COVID-19. Profiled with immunoSEQ multiplex PCR; TCRdb holds only in-frame clones, not every one. The top ten clones hold approximately 4.3% of a sample with 270,000 or so clones, approximately 90% of them seen once. Sequenced material: peripheral blood. The receptors were sampled from a man in his forties or fifties with acute or convalescent COVID-19.

In this sample, this clone turned up once. The CDR3 region is CASSSRLAASSYNEQFF. For the CDR3, the DNA is TGTGCCAGCAGCTCCAGACTAGCGGCGAGCTCCTACAATGAGCAGTTCTTC. V is TRBV7-6 and J is TRBJ2-1; 9 bases are shared with TRBD2. Germline loops: CDR1 SGHVS, CDR2 FNYEAQ. CDR3 length: 17 residues. The V gene end was trimmed by 4 bases and the J gene end by 0 bases; junction bases not matched to a gene: 7.

V is TRBV11-2 and J is TRBJ2-7; 7 nucleotides line up with TRBD1. There are 13 residues in the CDR3. Germline lookup yields CDR1 SGHAT and CDR2 FQNNGV. Germline trimming cut 3 bases from V and 4 bases from J; bases unmatched to any gene: 3. This chain's CDR3 is CASSFTGVYEQYF. The CDR3 region has the DNA TGTGCCAGCAGCTTTACAGGGGTATACGAGCAGTACTTC.

The chain links TRBV6-5 to TRBJ2-1, with 8 bases lining up with TRBD2. The length of the CDR3 is 15 residues. V gave up 6 bases and J gave up 2 bases; unmatched junction bases: 6. The V gene's germline CDR1 is MNHEY and CDR2 SVGAGI. The CDR3 bases are TGTGCCAGCAGCGGTAGCGGGGCAACCTACAATGAGCAGTTCTTC. Translation: CASSGSGATYNEQFF.

V gene TRBV6-5 combines with J gene TRBJ1-4; TRBD1 might be the D (5 bases). Trimming cost V 6 bases and J 8 bases, with 13 bases left between them. Germline CDR1 MNHEY, CDR2 SVGAGI. The CDR3 is made up of 13 amino acids. The CDR3 loop is CASSPKQEEKLFF. The DNA of the CDR3 is TGTGCCAGCAGCCCCAAACAGGAGGAAAAACTGTTTTTT.

Remarks on this clone: The sample has other DNA sequences that encode this CDR3 too. The gene calls are TRBV2 and TRBJ1-1; weak D call: TRBD1 (6 bases). The CDR3 is 13 amino acids. V shed 5 bases and J shed 2 bases, with 9 bases lying between them. The germline CDR1 and CDR2 sequences are SNHLY and FYNNEI. The CDR3 here is CASSTDRNTEAFF. Written as DNA, the CDR3 is TGTGCCAGCAGTACGGACAGAAACACTGAAGCTTTCTTT.